This T cell receptor beta chain is from a study of CXCR3 chemokines and chemotherapy response in bladder cancer. TCRdb analysed the PCR reads with MiXCR anew, one entry per CDR3 protein. The table shows about 5,000 distinct CDR3 sequences, with about 15% occurring only once. This clonotype has a count of ten or more. The germline gives CDR1 LNHDA, CDR2 SQIVND (reference sequence). This CDR3 spans 17 amino acids. V lost 10 bases, J lost 6 bases, and 13 bases stayed unmatched. Sampling was conducted from a patient whose treatment included neoadjuvant chemotherapy. The receptor comes from a human donor with bladder cancer that responded to neoadjuvant chemotherapy. V usage is TRBV19 and J usage is TRBJ2-2; 14 bases line up with TRBD2. The CDR3 DNA reads as TGTGCCACCGCACAGACTAGCGGGAGGGTGGGGGCCGGGGAGCTGTTTTTT. It is translated as CATAQTSGRVGAGELFF.